The 8 T cell receptor beta chains presented below share a single source sample, sequenced in a study of T cell clonality in common variable immunodeficiency (dated by TCRdb to the mid-2010s). The paper as a whole reports these results and caveats: CVID TCRbeta sequences reportedly showed fewer deletions and N-nucleotide insertions and lacked highly modified clones with 13 or more V deletions.

Library preparation used the immunoSEQ multiplex PCR assay. The source is immuneACCESS, and TCRdb retained only in-frame sequences with V and J called. Part of the clones is not carried over; for the studies checked, unresolved V genes explain less than half of this, and the remainder is unexplained. Here the sample lists tens of thousands of clones, none seen once only. The ten largest clonotypes hold approximately 2.4% of the sample. Antigens of these TCRs are unknown. Material for sequencing was peripheral blood mononuclear cells. The origin of the receptors is a human donor with common variable immunodeficiency.

There are many counts of this clone. The read halts 3 residues ahead of the CDR3 end, with the missing end drawn from the germline J gene. This chain joins TRBV5-1 and TRBJ2-5; 7 bases map to TRBD2. This CDR3 has 13 amino acids. CDR1 and CDR2 from the germline V gene are SGHRS and YFSETQ. Losses at the gene ends were 0 bases for V and 7 bases for J; bases not matched to a gene: 3. The CDR3 sequence: CASSLDGGRTQYF. Incomplete CDR3 DNA: TGCGCCAGCAGCTTGGACGGCGGGAGGACC.

There are many counts of this clone. The read terminates 3 residues before the CDR3 end, so the remaining end is supplied by the germline J gene. The chain recombines TRBV7-2 with TRBJ1-1; D is unclear. The germline gives CDR1 SGHTA, CDR2 FQGNSA. The CDR3 is 14 residues long. V was shortened by 5 bases and J by 0 bases, with 10 bases between the two germline ends. The CDR3 loop reads CASSPAGVNTEAFF. CDR3 bases read: TGTGCCAGCAGCCCGGCCGGGGTGAACACTGAA.

This clone came up many times. The read finishes 3 residues shy of the CDR3 end, and the germline J gene is used to complete it. The genes are TRBV7-9 and TRBJ1-6; 10 nucleotides match TRBD1. CDR1 is SEHNR and CDR2 is FQNEAQ in the germline V gene (reference sequence). The CDR3 extends over 14 amino acids. V shed 6 bases and J 8 bases; nucleotides not matched to a gene: 4. The part of the CDR3 DNA that was read is TGTGCCAGCAGTGGGGGGACAGGGGATTCACCC. This gives the protein CASSGGTGDSP. The entire CDR3 protein reads CASSGGTGDSPLHF.

This clone was recorded many times. The read falls 3 residues short of the CDR3 end, and the missing part is taken from the germline J gene. This sequence joins TRBV20-1 and TRBJ1-6; the match to TRBD1 covers 11 bases. After removal of 0 bases from V and 4 bases from J, the junction contained 5 bases not matched to a gene. CDR1 is DFQATT and CDR2 is SNEGSKA in the germline V gene (reference sequence). The CDR3 extends over 17 amino acids. This CDR3 reads CSARDLGQGVYNSPLHF. CDR3 DNA, as far as it was read: TGCAGTGCTAGAGATCTGGGACAGGGGGTATATAATTCACCC.

This clone was seen repeatedly, ten times or more. The CDR3 goes on 3 residues after the read ends, and that part is filled in from the germline J gene. The chain links TRBV4-2 to TRBJ2-7; D could derive from TRBD1 or TRBD2 (6 bases each). With 3 bases removed from V and 4 bases from J, the gap between germline ends came to 10 bases. The CDR3 has 13 residues. The germline V gene has CDR1 LGHNA and CDR2 YNFKEQ. Partial CDR3 DNA: TGTGCCAGCAGCCAGCAGGGGAGGTACGAG. Its translation: CASSQQGRYE. The whole CDR3 reads CASSQQGRYEQYF.

Many counts were recorded for this clone. The junction departs from the called germline gene at one end, perhaps through a read error. The missing CDR3 end, 3 residues past where the read stops, is filled in from the germline J gene. V and J are TRBV4-2 and TRBJ1-1, with D unresolved. This CDR3 has 12 amino acids. The germline V gene encodes CDR1 LGHNA and CDR2 YNFKEQ. The CDR3 bases that were read are TGCGCCAGCAGCCAAGAACCGGGTAGA. It specifies CASSQEPGR. The CDR3 reads in full as CASSQEPGRAFF.

This clone has ten or more counts. The read stops 3 residues short of the end of the CDR3; the missing end is completed from the germline J gene. J is TRBJ1-2 and V is TRBV4-1; D call uncertain. The CDR3 extends over 17 amino acids. CDR1 and CDR2 from the germline V gene are MGHRA and YSYEKL. The CDR3 here is CASSQDLLLPGRGGYTF. Partial CDR3 DNA: TGCGCCAGCAGCCAAGACCTCCTACTCCCGGGGAGAGGCGGC.

This clone was recorded many times. The CDR3 goes on 3 residues after the read ends, and that part is filled in from the germline J gene. The chain recombines TRBV20-1 with TRBJ1-2; 7 bases are shared with TRBD1. V was clipped by 6 bases and J by 0 bases; unmatched bases: 7. CDR1 is DFQATT, CDR2 SNEGSKA, per germline (reference sequence). This CDR3 contains 14 residues. CDR3 DNA, as far as it was read: TGCAGTGCGGGGGACAGCTTAACTAACTATGGC. It is translated as CSAGDSLTNYG. The full CDR3 sequence reads CSAGDSLTNYGYTF.